The clone carrying this TCR beta chain was seen many times. Its target is unknown. This entry comes from a study of molecular identifiers for immune sequencing clone quantification. One entry per CDR3 protein, called by TCRdb with MiXCR from the PCR reads. The table has about 23,000 distinct CDR3 sequences, roughly 15% seen once; the top ten hold 0.99%. General study findings and limits: Among more than 850,000 naive cells, spiked Jurkat TCR RNA from a single cell was reportedly detectable.

This receptor was identified in a human donor in good health. Some libraries in this study had Jurkat cell RNA spiked in. The material sequenced was naive CD8+ T cells from blood, with Jurkat cell RNA spiked in. The subset denotes: FACS-sorted CD8+CD4-CCR7+CD45RA+ naive T cells.

As DNA, the CDR3 is TGTGCCAGCAGTGCCACCGCGGGACTTCGCACAGATACGCAGTATTTT. Translated: CASSATAGLRTDTQYF. V gene TRBV27 combines with J gene TRBJ2-3; a weak D match, TRBD2 (6 bases). The CDR3 spans 16 residues. V was cut by 5 bases and J by 1 base, with 16 bases left in between. CDR1 MNHEY and CDR2 SMNVEV come from the germline V gene (reference sequence).